The present entry profiles one T cell receptor beta chain with its context. CDR1 is SQVTM, CDR2 ANQGSEA, per germline. Trimming took 3 bases from V and 0 from J; bases not matched to a gene: 8. This CDR3 is 16 amino acids long. The data were taken from a study of blood T cell repertoires in COVID-19. Study at large: The cDNA or gDNA used as material had been derived from T cells, B-cell-depleted T cells, or PBMCs.

The authors' processing: Scientists estimated how many nucleated cells there were by amplifying reference gene primers. The data were produced by immunoSEQ multiplex PCR, yet TCRdb's version contains in-frame clones alone and is incomplete. The DNA gave D and trimming, while V, J and clone size come from that table. The sample includes more than 85,000 clones, roughly 80% seen only once; the top ten take around 15%. This chain joins TRBV29-1 and TRBJ2-3, with TRBD2 matching over 8 bases. The TCR was taken from a woman between 55 and 75 years old with acute or convalescent COVID-19. Sequenced input: peripheral blood. CDR3 residues: CSVDGVAGGSTDTQYF. In nucleotides, the CDR3 is TGCAGCGTTGATGGGGTGGCGGGGGGCAGCACAGATACGCAGTATTTT.